This TCR beta chain was recorded in a study of blood T cells in healthy people across ages. Overall study results and limits: Among T cells, TCR beta diversity per million cells dropped roughly linearly as age rose.

Alongside a J-beta primer mix, a sample-barcoded 5' primer served in a second PCR lasting about 7 to 11 cycles. TCRdb reanalysed the 5' RACE reads using MiXCR and keeps one entry per CDR3 protein. The sample consists of more than 650,000 distinct CDR3 sequences, over 20% of them appearing once. Germline CDR1 is LGHDT and CDR2 is YNNKEL (reference sequence). This CDR3 is 15 amino acids long. This clonotype occurred once. Its target is unknown. The receptor was derived from a man aged 65 to 79 in good health. The J gene is TRBJ2-7, the V gene TRBV3-1; D ambiguous. The end of the DNA fits TRBJ2-1 better, so the J call may be wrong. The sequencing input was blood. CDR3 DNA: TGTGCCAGCAGCCAAGAGTCTATTTCGCGCTATGAGCAGTTCTTC. As protein: CASSQESISRYEQFF.